The 18 T cell receptor beta chains reported below all come from one sample, sequenced in a study of tumor T cells in aggressive B-cell lymphoma. Using immunoSEQ multiplex PCR, the repertoire was profiled, and TCRdb retains in-frame clones only, with some absent. The table includes 1,500 to 2,000 clones, roughly 90% detected once. The specimen sequenced was tumor tissue. Receptors originate from an adult with diffuse large B cell lymphoma.

V and J are TRBV27 and TRBJ2-7, with a weak D call TRBD1 (5 bases). Trimming took 1 base from V and 0 from J, leaving 7 bases between them. CDR3 length: 14 amino acids. Germline lookup yields CDR1 MNHEY and CDR2 SMNVEV (reference sequence). The CDR3 sequence: CASSLLDTSYEQYF. The CDR3 DNA reads as TGTGCCAGCAGTTTATTGGACACCTCCTACGAGCAGTACTTC.

The V call is TRBV6-1, the J call TRBJ2-1; D not resolved. This CDR3 has 13 residues. Looked up from germline, CDR1 is MNHNS and CDR2 is SASEGT. Trimming shortened V by 4 bases and J by 7 bases, and 11 bases separated the two germline ends. In DNA form, the CDR3 reads TGTGCCAGCAGTGTATCTTCCAGAAATGAGCAGTTCTTC. Its protein is CASSVSSRNEQFF.

The chain is built from TRBV6-5 and TRBJ1-2; TRBD1 aligns across 9 bases. This CDR3 spans 13 amino acids. Germline V CDR1 and CDR2: MNHEY, SVGAGI. The junction had 4 bases not matched to a gene; V was cut back by 5 bases and J by 6 bases. The CDR3 reads CASSRQGVDGYTF. In nucleotides, the CDR3 is TGTGCCAGCAGTCGACAGGGGGTGGATGGCTACACCTTC.

This chain connects TRBV7-9 to TRBJ2-3; D is undetermined. Per the germline V gene, CDR1 is SEHNR and CDR2 is FQNEAQ (reference sequence). This CDR3 comprises 12 residues. V was cut by 2 bases and J by 6 bases, with 6 bases left in between. As DNA, the CDR3 is TGTGCCAGCAGCTTACTTTCTGATACGCAGTATTTT. Translation: CASSLLSDTQYF.

This clone was seen only once. This sequence joins TRBV10-1 and TRBJ2-3; a weak D match, TRBD2 (6 bases). Germline V CDR1 and CDR2: WNHNN, SYGVQD (reference sequence). The CDR3 extends over 14 amino acids. Trimming took 2 bases from V and 2 from J, leaving 8 bases between them. CDR3 in amino acids: CASSEGGSTDTQYF. In nucleotides, the CDR3 is TGCGCCAGCAGTGAGGGGGGGTCCACAGATACGCAGTATTTT.

The CDR3 sequence: CASSVRVRNTEAFF. DNA for the CDR3: TGTGCCAGCAGCGTGAGGGTAAGGAACACTGAAGCTTTCTTT. The gene calls are TRBV9 and TRBJ1-1; D is ambiguous. V lost 2 bases and J lost 1, with 9 bases in between. Germline CDR1 is SGDLS and CDR2 is YYNGEE. The CDR3 totals 14 residues.

The chain couples TRBV5-6 to TRBJ2-3, with TRBD2 identical over 7 bases. Germline CDR1 is SGHDT and CDR2 is YYEEEE. V was pared by 4 bases and J by 4 bases, with 3 bases of the junction left unmatched. The CDR3 totals 13 residues. The CDR3 loop reads CASSLGGADTQYF. CDR3 DNA: TGTGCCAGCAGCCTTGGGGGGGCAGATACGCAGTATTTT.

V gene TRBV29-1 combines with J gene TRBJ2-7, with 12 bases that match TRBD1. This CDR3 is 16 amino acids long. Germline V CDR1 and CDR2: SQVTM, ANQGSEA. Germline trimming cut 6 bases from V and 4 bases from J; bases unmatched to any gene: 13. CDR3 residues: CSVKPTGTGGRYEQYF. The CDR3 DNA reads TGCAGCGTCAAACCCACCGGGACAGGGGGCCGTTACGAGCAGTACTTC.

This sequence joins TRBV6-5 and TRBJ1-2; unclear D gene. Germline-derived CDR1 and CDR2 are MNHEY and SVGAGI. Trimming left V 2 bases short and J 3 bases short, with 10 bases between. This CDR3 region has 14 residues. This chain's CDR3 is CASSYGQLDYGYTF. The CDR3 DNA reads TGTGCCAGCAGTTACGGGCAGCTCGACTATGGCTACACCTTC.

J is TRBJ2-7 and V is TRBV7-9, with TRBD2 matching over 10 bases. The J segment lost 5 bases and the V segment lost 5 bases, leaving 9 bases of the junction unmatched. Germline V gene lookup returns CDR1 SEHNR and CDR2 FQNEAQ (reference sequence). The CDR3 extends over 15 amino acids. CDR3 nucleotides: TGTGCCAGCAGCCCCGGTAGCGGGGGGTGGGACGAGCAGTACTTC. This translates into CASSPGSGGWDEQYF.

The chain's CDR3 is CAWSVRLDYPRGEQFF. CDR3 in DNA: TGTGCCTGGAGTGTCCGCCTCGACTACCCCCGGGGTGAGCAGTTCTTC. The chain is built from TRBV30 and TRBJ2-1; a weak D match, TRBD2 (5 bases). V lost 0 bases to trimming and J lost 9 bases, with 21 bases between them. The germline V gene encodes CDR1 GTSNPN and CDR2 SVGIG (reference sequence). The CDR3 contains 16 residues. The entire variable domain, with the rest obtained from reference TRBV30 and TRBJ2-1, is as follows: SQTIHQWPATLVQPVGSPLSLECTVEGTSNPNLYWYRQAAGRGLQLLFYSVGIGQISSEVPQNLSASRPQDRQFILSSKKLLLSDSGFYLCAWSVRLDYPRGEQFFGPGTRLTVL.

The V and J genes are TRBV10-3 and TRBJ2-5; no clear D gene. Germline V gene sequence: CDR1 ENHRY, CDR2 SYGVKD. The CDR3 sequence is 13 residues long. V lost 2 bases and J lost 5, with 9 bases in between. DNA for the CDR3: TGTGCCATCAGTGAGCTTAGAACGGAGACCCAGTACTTC. Translated, it gives CAISELRTETQYF.

Details on this clone: This CDR3 fails to terminate in the conserved phenylalanine or tryptophan, so it likely reflects a read error. Because the CDR3's place on the DNA is in doubt, the DNA is left out and the CDR3 is given as listed by TCRdb. The V and J genes are TRBV5-1 and TRBJ2-3; the D call in the table, TRBD1, was not verified against the DNA. Germline assignment: CDR1 SGHRS and CDR2 YFSETQ. The CDR3 is 9 residues long, ends included. CDR3 residues: CASSFRLYL.

V gene TRBV18 combines with J gene TRBJ2-1; 7 nucleotides line up with TRBD1. The germline V gene has CDR1 KGHSH and CDR2 LQKENI. V shed 6 bases, J shed 5 bases, and the junction held 10 bases outside the gene matches. This CDR3 comprises 15 residues. CDR3 DNA sequence: TGTGCCAGCTCGTCCGTGACAGGGACAGACAATGAGCAGTTCTTC. Translated, it gives CASSSVTGTDNEQFF.

The chain carries TRBV7-9 and TRBJ2-5; a possible D gene is TRBD2 (5 bases). Trimming removed 1 base from V and 4 bases from J, with 13 bases in between. The CDR3 is made up of 15 amino acids. The germline gives CDR1 SEHNR, CDR2 FQNEAQ (reference sequence). The CDR3 protein is CASSLGSRDGETQYF. The CDR3 DNA follows: TGTGCCAGCAGCTTAGGCTCGAGGGATGGAGAGACCCAGTACTTC. Complete variable domain (other parts from reference TRBV7-9 and TRBJ2-5): DTGVSQNPRHKITKRGQNVTFRCDPISEHNRLYWYRQTLGQGPEFLTYFQNEAQLEKSRLLSDRFSAERPKGSFSTLEIQRTEQGDSAMYLCASSLGSRDGETQYFGPGTRLLVL.

The gene calls are TRBV28 and TRBJ1-2; the D gene is possibly TRBD1 (6 bases). The ends were cut back, 5 bases at V and 4 bases at J, with 17 bases in the middle. Germline V gives CDR1 MDHEN, CDR2 SYDVKM. CDR3 length: 15 amino acids. The CDR3, as DNA: TGTGCCAGCAGTCCCGGAGTGGGGGGGCTCTATGGCTACACCTTC. Protein product: CASSPGVGGLYGYTF.

V gene TRBV18 combines with J gene TRBJ2-1; possible D gene TRBD2, 5 bases. V lost 3 bases and J lost 4, with 10 bases in between. Germline V gives CDR1 KGHSH, CDR2 LQKENI. The CDR3 sequence is 14 residues long. The DNA of the CDR3 is TGTGCCAGCTCACCTCAGCGAGGGTACAATGAGCAGTTCTTC. Its protein is CASSPQRGYNEQFF.

The chain is built from TRBV6-6 and TRBJ2-1, with TRBD1 identical over 8 bases. This CDR3 spans 16 amino acids. CDR1 and CDR2 from the germline V gene are MNHNY and SVGAGI (reference sequence). Losses at the gene ends were 0 bases for V and 8 bases for J; bases not matched to a gene: 9. CDR3: CASSYSRDRLFDEQFF. The CDR3 DNA reads as TGTGCCAGCAGTTACTCGAGGGACAGGCTTTTCGATGAGCAGTTCTTC.